This T cell receptor (beta chain) was identified in a study of T-cell reconstitution after alpha-beta-depleted transplantation in children. The library targeted TCRbeta and was prepared with unique molecular identifiers. Each CDR3 protein gets one entry after TCRdb re-called the PCR reads with MiXCR. The table lists 500,000 to 600,000 distinct CDR3 sequences, around 17% of them singletons. The starting material was PBMCs from the stem cell graft donor, obtained from the stem cell graft. The clonotype was recovered from a human donor who donated a stem cell graft to a child with acute lymphoblastic leukemia.

Here the CDR3 reads CASSPWGVFNSPLHF. CDR3 coding DNA: TGTGCCAGCAGTCCGTGGGGGGTCTTTAATTCACCCCTCCACTTT. V usage is TRBV12-3 or TRBV12-4 and J usage is TRBJ1-6, with a weak D call TRBD1 (5 bases). There are 15 residues in the CDR3. Between the trimmed V and J ends, which lost 5 bases and 6 bases, there was a span of 14 bases.